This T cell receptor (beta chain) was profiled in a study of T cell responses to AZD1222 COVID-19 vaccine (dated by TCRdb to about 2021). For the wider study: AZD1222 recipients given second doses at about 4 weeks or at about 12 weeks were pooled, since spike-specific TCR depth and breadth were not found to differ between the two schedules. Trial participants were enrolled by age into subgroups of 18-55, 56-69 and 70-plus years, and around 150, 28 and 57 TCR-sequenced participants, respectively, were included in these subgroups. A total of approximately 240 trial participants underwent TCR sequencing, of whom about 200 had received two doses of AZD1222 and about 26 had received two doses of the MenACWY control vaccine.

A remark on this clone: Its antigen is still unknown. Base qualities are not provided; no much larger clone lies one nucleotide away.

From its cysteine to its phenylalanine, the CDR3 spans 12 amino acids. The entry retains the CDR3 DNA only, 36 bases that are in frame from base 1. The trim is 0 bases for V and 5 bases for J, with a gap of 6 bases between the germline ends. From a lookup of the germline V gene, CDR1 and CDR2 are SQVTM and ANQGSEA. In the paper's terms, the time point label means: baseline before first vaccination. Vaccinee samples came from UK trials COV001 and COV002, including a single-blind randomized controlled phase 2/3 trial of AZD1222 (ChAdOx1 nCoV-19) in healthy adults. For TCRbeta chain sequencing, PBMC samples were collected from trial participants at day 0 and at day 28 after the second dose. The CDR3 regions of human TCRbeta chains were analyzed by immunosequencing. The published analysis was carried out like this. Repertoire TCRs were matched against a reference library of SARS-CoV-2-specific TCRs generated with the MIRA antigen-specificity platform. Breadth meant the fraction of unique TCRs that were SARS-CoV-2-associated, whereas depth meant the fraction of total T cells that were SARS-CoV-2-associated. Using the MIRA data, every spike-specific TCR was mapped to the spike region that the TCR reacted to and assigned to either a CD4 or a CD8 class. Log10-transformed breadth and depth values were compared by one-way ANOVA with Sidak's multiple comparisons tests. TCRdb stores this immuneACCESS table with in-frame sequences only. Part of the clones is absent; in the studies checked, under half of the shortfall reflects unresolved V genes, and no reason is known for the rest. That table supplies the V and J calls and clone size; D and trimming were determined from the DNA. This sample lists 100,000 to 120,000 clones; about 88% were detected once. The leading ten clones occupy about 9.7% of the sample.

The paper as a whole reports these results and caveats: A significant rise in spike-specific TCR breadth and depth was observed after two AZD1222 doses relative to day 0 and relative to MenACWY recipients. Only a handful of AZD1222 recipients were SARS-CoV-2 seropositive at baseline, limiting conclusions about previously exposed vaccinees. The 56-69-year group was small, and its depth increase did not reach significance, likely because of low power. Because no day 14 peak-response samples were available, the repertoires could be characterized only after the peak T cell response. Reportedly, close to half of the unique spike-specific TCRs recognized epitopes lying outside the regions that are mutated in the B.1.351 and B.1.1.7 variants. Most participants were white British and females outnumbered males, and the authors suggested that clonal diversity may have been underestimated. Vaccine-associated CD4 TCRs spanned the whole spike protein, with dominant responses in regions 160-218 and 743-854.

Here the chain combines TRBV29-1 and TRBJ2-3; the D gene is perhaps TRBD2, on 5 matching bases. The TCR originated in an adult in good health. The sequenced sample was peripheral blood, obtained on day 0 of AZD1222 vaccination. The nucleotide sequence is TGCAGCGTTGAAGATCGGGGAGATACGCAGTATTTT. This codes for CSVEDRGDTQYF.